This TCR beta chain emerged from a study of high-grade serous ovarian cancer treatment subgroups. Broader study findings: Without spatial data, bulk sequencing limits insight into HGSC tumor diversity. Same-patient tumor repertoires overlapped at roughly 0.1 to 0.79; different patients barely overlapped.

Profiling relied on immunoSEQ multiplex PCR, and the TCRdb table lists in-frame clones only, not all of them. The sample contains 2,500 to 3,500 clones, roughly three quarters of which appear only once. There are 14 residues in the CDR3. Germline lookup yields CDR1 SQVTM and CDR2 ANQGSEA. About this clone: Its antigen is undetermined.

Tumor tissue was taken before any definitive surgery or chemotherapy was given. The source of this sequence is a human donor with high-grade serous ovarian cancer. The sample was tumor tissue. The chain couples TRBV29-1 to TRBJ2-5; no firm D call. The DNA end lines up better with TRBJ2-7; the J call may be wrong. The CDR3 protein is CSLFRVRAIYEQYF. DNA of the CDR3: TGCAGCCTATTCCGGGTAAGGGCGATCTACGAGCAGTACTTC.